The next 27 T cell receptor beta chains were all read from a single sample in a study of blood T cell repertoires in COVID-19. The data were produced by immunoSEQ multiplex PCR, yet TCRdb's version contains in-frame clones alone and is incomplete. This repertoire shows approximately 230,000 clones, around 89% found once; its top ten account for approximately 4.1%. The sample was PBMCs or T cells enriched from blood (not recorded which). These receptors originate from a woman in her twenties or thirties who had recovered from COVID-19.

The chain has TRBV5-4 and TRBJ2-1; D remains unclear. Trimming took 9 bases from V and 2 from J, leaving 9 bases between them. Germline V gives CDR1 SGHNT, CDR2 YYREEE (reference sequence). The CDR3 spans 12 residues. CDR3 in amino acids: CAMSPTYNEQFF. The CDR3 DNA reads TGTGCCATGAGCCCTACCTACAATGAGCAGTTCTTC.

The chain links TRBV4-3 to TRBJ1-4; tentatively, D is TRBD1 (5 bases). From germline, CDR1 is LGHNA and CDR2 YSLEER. This CDR3 is 15 amino acids long. V lost 1 base to trimming and J lost 8 bases, with 14 bases between them. In DNA, the CDR3 is TGCGCCAGCAGCCAAGTTGGGCAAACAGGAGAAAAACTGTTTTTT. It yields the protein CASSQVGQTGEKLFF.

This clone has just one count. CDR3 sequence: CASSLGLADGEQFF. In DNA, the CDR3 is TGTGCCAGCAGCTTGGGACTAGCGGACGGTGAGCAGTTCTTC. This chain links TRBV5-4 with TRBJ2-1, with 9 bases fitting TRBD2. The CDR3 sequence is 14 residues long. CDR1 and CDR2 (germline): SGHNT, YYREEE (reference sequence). V gave up 0 bases and J gave up 9 bases; unmatched junction bases: 4.

The V and J genes are TRBV7-2 and TRBJ2-2; 9 nucleotides match TRBD1. J gave up 3 bases and V 6 bases, and 8 bases lay outside the gene matches. CDR3 size: 16 residues. Germline loops: CDR1 SGHTA, CDR2 FQGNSA. Here the CDR3 reads CASRTSGTGHTGELFF. CDR3 sequence (DNA): TGTGCCAGCAGAACCTCCGGGACAGGGCACACCGGGGAGCTGTTTTTT.

The rearrangement joins TRBV24-1 to TRBJ2-1, with 8 bases fitting TRBD1. With V trimmed by 0 bases and J by 9 bases, 6 bases remained unmatched. Per the germline V gene, CDR1 is KGHDR and CDR2 is SFDVKD. The CDR3 contains 15 residues. The CDR3 nucleotides are TGTGCCACCAGTGATTTGAGACAGGGGATTGGTGAGCAGTTCTTC. It yields the protein CATSDLRQGIGEQFF.

This rearrangement joins TRBV6-5 to TRBJ1-1, with D maybe TRBD1 (6 bases). This CDR3 is built from 15 residues. Germline-derived CDR1 and CDR2 are MNHEY and SVGAGI. V gave up 6 bases and J gave up 1 base, with 15 bases separating them. DNA of the CDR3: TGTGCCAGCAGAATGAGGGGGACGGCGAACACTGAAGCTTTCTTT. The encoded protein is CASRMRGTANTEAFF.

This chain joins TRBV4-1 and TRBJ1-2; a possible D gene is TRBD1 (6 bases). The V gene's germline CDR1 is MGHRA and CDR2 YSYEKL. Trimming took 1 base from V and 8 from J, leaving 26 bases between them. CDR3 length equals 18 residues. The CDR3 is CASSQGPLRGMRGSGYTF. As DNA, the CDR3 is TGCGCCAGCAGCCAAGGGCCCCTCAGGGGAATGAGGGGATCGGGCTACACCTTC.

Comment on this clone: A junction boundary mismatches the germline segment, possibly from a read error. The chain links TRBV6-2 or TRBV6-3 to TRBJ2-7; 7 positions agree with TRBD2. Germline-derived CDR1 and CDR2 are MNHEY and SVGEGT. This CDR3 contains 14 residues. The CDR3 bases are TGTGCCAGCAGTTCTACCCCGATAGCGGGCGGCCACTTCTTC. Amino acid sequence: CASSSTPIAGGHFF.

The genes are TRBV4-3 and TRBJ2-1; 7 bases fit TRBD1. This CDR3 is 15 amino acids long. The germline gives CDR1 LGHNA, CDR2 YSLEER. V was pared by 4 bases and J by 8 bases, with 11 bases of the junction left unmatched. CDR3 bases: TGCGCCAGCAGCCTAGGACAGGTCAGTCAGTATGAGCAGTTCTTC. Protein: CASSLGQVSQYEQFF.

The chain links TRBV7-9 to TRBJ1-1, with a possible D match to TRBD1 (5 bases). Germline CDR1 SEHNR, CDR2 FQNEAQ (reference sequence). The CDR3 length is 15 residues. The germline V and J ends were trimmed by 5 bases and 5 bases, with 18 bases remaining between them. The CDR3 DNA reads as TGTGCCAGCAGCCTCGTCGAGGCAGGGCTTACTGAAGCTTTCTTT. Translation gives CASSLVEAGLTEAFF.

The sample holds one count of this clone. The rearrangement joins TRBV7-9 to TRBJ2-3; the match to TRBD2 covers 13 bases. Germline V gene sequence: CDR1 SEHNR, CDR2 FQNEAQ (reference sequence). The CDR3 consists of 16 residues. V was clipped by 5 bases and J by 2 bases; unmatched bases: 4. Written as DNA, the CDR3 is TGTGCCAGCAGCCGCGGACTAGCGGGAGTCACAGATACGCAGTATTTT. The encoded protein is CASSRGLAGVTDTQYF.

The genes are TRBV28 and TRBJ2-2; 12 bases agree with TRBD2. Losses at the gene ends were 4 bases for V and 4 bases for J; bases not matched to a gene: 7. CDR1 is MDHEN, CDR2 SYDVKM, per germline. The CDR3 is 17 amino acids. This CDR3 is CASSSLTSGSVTGELFF. CDR3 DNA sequence: TGTGCCAGCAGTTCCCTGACTAGCGGGAGTGTCACCGGGGAGCTGTTTTTT.

The chain combines TRBV2 with TRBJ1-4; D perhaps matches TRBD1 (5 bases). The germline CDR1 and CDR2 sequences are SNHLY and FYNNEI. Trimming cost V 7 bases and J 8 bases, with 14 bases left between them. The CDR3 runs 13 residues. The CDR3 DNA sequence: TGTGCCAGCACCCGGCCAGGGCGCGAAAAACTGTTTTTT. Encoded protein: CASTRPGREKLFF.

The chain recombines TRBV7-3 with TRBJ2-3; 12 bases align to TRBD2. V shed 4 bases and J 4 bases; nucleotides not matched to a gene: 3. Germline V gene lookup returns CDR1 SGHTA and CDR2 FQGTGA. The CDR3 is made up of 15 amino acids. The CDR3 here is CASSSGLAGADTQYF. In DNA, the CDR3 is TGTGCCAGCAGCTCGGGACTAGCGGGCGCAGATACGCAGTATTTT.

This sequence joins TRBV6-5 and TRBJ1-5, with D possibly being TRBD1 (5 bases). The length of the CDR3 is 15 residues. Trimming left V 5 bases short and J 9 bases short, with 20 bases between. CDR1 and CDR2 from the germline V gene are MNHEY and SVGAGI. CDR3: CASSRDALVGGPQHF. CDR3 bases: TGTGCCAGCAGTCGGGACGCCCTTGTGGGGGGGCCCCAGCATTTT.

V and J are TRBV3-1 (or the pseudogene TRBV3-2) and TRBJ1-2; weak D call: TRBD1 (6 bases). The length of the CDR3 is 15 residues. Germline CDR1 and CDR2: LGHDT and YNNKEL (reference sequence). Trimming removed 1 base at V and 4 bases at J, with 13 bases between. This CDR3 is CASSQGPGESYGYTF. Here the CDR3 DNA reads TGTGCCAGCAGCCAAGGGCCAGGGGAGTCCTATGGCTACACCTTC.

This clone was recorded only once. The gene calls are TRBV19 and TRBJ1-5, with D possibly TRBD1 on 6 matching bases. The CDR3 extends over 13 amino acids. Germline V gene data show CDR1 as LNHDA and CDR2 as SQIVND (reference sequence). With 8 bases removed from V and 4 bases from J, the gap between germline ends came to 12 bases. The CDR3 coding sequence is TGTGCCAGTGCTGGACAGTTTAATCAGCCCCAGCATTTT. Amino acids: CASAGQFNQPQHF.

The table lists this clone with a count of one. V gene TRBV28 combines with J gene TRBJ1-5; D is unresolved. CDR3 length: 18 residues. Germline V gene lookup returns CDR1 MDHEN and CDR2 SYDVKM. The ends were cut back, 4 bases at V and 1 base at J, with 20 bases in the middle. The CDR3 DNA sequence: TGTGCCAGCAGTTCTCCCGGGTCGTCAGCGAGGAGCAATCAGCCCCAGCATTTT. Translated: CASSSPGSSARSNQPQHF.

The chain joins TRBV28 to TRBJ1-1; D perhaps matches TRBD1 (6 bases). The CDR3 has 16 residues. Trimming cost V 6 bases and J 0 bases, with 17 bases left between them. CDR1 and CDR2 (germline): MDHEN, SYDVKM. In DNA form, the CDR3 reads TGTGCCAGCAGCCTTAACAGGGTACCGATGAACACTGAAGCTTTCTTT. The encoded protein is CASSLNRVPMNTEAFF. The entire variable domain, with the rest obtained from reference TRBV28 and TRBJ1-1, is as follows: DVKVTQSSRYLVKRTGEKVFLECVQDMDHENMFWYRQDPGLGLRLIYFSYDVKMKEKGDIPEGYSVSREKKERFSLILESASTNQTSMYLCASSLNRVPMNTEAFFGQGTRLTVV.

This clone has more than one count but fewer than ten. This chain connects TRBV7-9 to TRBJ2-5; maybe TRBD1 (6 bases). The CDR3 runs 14 residues. V was clipped by 5 bases and J by 1 base, with 11 bases between them. Germline CDR1 reads SEHNR; CDR2 reads FQNEAQ (reference sequence). The CDR3, as DNA: TGTGCCAGCAGCCTTACAGGGCGCCAAGAGACCCAGTACTTC. This encodes CASSLTGRQETQYF. Full variable domain (outside the CDR3, taken from reference TRBV7-9 and TRBJ2-5): DTGVSQNPRHKITKRGQNVTFRCDPISEHNRLYWYRQTLGQGPEFLTYFQNEAQLEKSRLLSDRFSAERPKGSFSTLEIQRTEQGDSAMYLCASSLTGRQETQYFGPGTRLLVL.

The gene calls are TRBV11-3 and TRBJ1-1; D ambiguous. Germline V CDR1 and CDR2: SGHNT, YENEEA. This CDR3 is 13 amino acids long. Trimming cost V 0 bases and J 7 bases, with 9 bases left between them. The CDR3 sequence is CASSLESGSEAFF. CDR3 in DNA: TGTGCCAGCAGCTTAGAGAGCGGCAGTGAAGCTTTCTTT.

The chain joins TRBV30 to TRBJ2-2; D gene uncertain. Trimming took off 2 bases at V and 2 bases at J, with 6 bases between the two ends. This CDR3 spans 13 amino acids. Germline V lookup: CDR1 GTSNPN, CDR2 SVGIG (reference sequence). In nucleotides, the CDR3 is TGTGCCTGGAGTAACTTCAACACCGGGGAGCTGTTTTTT. Amino acids: CAWSNFNTGELFF.

The V gene is TRBV4-1, the J gene TRBJ2-1, with 9 bases that match TRBD2. CDR1 and CDR2 (germline): MGHRA, YSYEKL. Trimming cost V 5 bases and J 2 bases; bases outside gene matches: 7. The CDR3 is made up of 16 amino acids. The CDR3 loop reads CASSALSGRAYNEQFF. The CDR3 DNA is TGCGCCAGCAGCGCCCTTAGCGGGAGAGCCTACAATGAGCAGTTCTTC.

This clone appeared a single time. J is TRBJ2-7 and V is TRBV28, with 10 positions matching TRBD1. This CDR3 has 14 residues. V shed 8 bases, J shed 1 base, and the junction held 5 bases outside the gene matches. CDR1 is MDHEN and CDR2 is SYDVKM in the germline V gene. In DNA form, the CDR3 reads TGTGCCAGCTCAGACAGGGGGCTTTCCTACGAGCAGTACTTC. The encoded protein is CASSDRGLSYEQYF.

This chain joins TRBV24-1 and TRBJ1-2; D gene unclear. The CDR3 runs 18 residues. Germline-derived CDR1 and CDR2 are KGHDR and SFDVKD. Trimming took off 5 bases at V and 0 bases at J, with 21 bases between the two ends. CDR3 coding DNA: TGTGCCACCAGTGCCTCAAGGCATGAGGGCCTCACTAACTATGGCTACACCTTC. It yields the protein CATSASRHEGLTNYGYTF.

The V gene is TRBV3-1 (or the pseudogene TRBV3-2), the J gene TRBJ1-5; D ambiguous. Germline V gene sequence: CDR1 LGHDT, CDR2 YNNKEL (reference sequence). The CDR3 runs to 15 residues. V was pared by 0 bases and J by 7 bases, with 13 bases between. CDR3 protein: CASSQDLGREQPQHF. The CDR3 nucleotides read TGTGCCAGCAGCCAAGATTTGGGGAGGGAACAGCCCCAGCATTTT.

The V gene is TRBV6-6, the J gene TRBJ2-2; D remains unclear. The CDR3 runs to 13 residues. V lost 5 bases to trimming and J lost 4 bases, with 8 bases between them. Germline V CDR1 and CDR2: MNHNY, SVGAGI (reference sequence). The CDR3 region has the DNA TGTGCCAGCAGTCCCCCCTCCACCGGGGAGCTGTTTTTT. Encoded protein: CASSPPSTGELFF.